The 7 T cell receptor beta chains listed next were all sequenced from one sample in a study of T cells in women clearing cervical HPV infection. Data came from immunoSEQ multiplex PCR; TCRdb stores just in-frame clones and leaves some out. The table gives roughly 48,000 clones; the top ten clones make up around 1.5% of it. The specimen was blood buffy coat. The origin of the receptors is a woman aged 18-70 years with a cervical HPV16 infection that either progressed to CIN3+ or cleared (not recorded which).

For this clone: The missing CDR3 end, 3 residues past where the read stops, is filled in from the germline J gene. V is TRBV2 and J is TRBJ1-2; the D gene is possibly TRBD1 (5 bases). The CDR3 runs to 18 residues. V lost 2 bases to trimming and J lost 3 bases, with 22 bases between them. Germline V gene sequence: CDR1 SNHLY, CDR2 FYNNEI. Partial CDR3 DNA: TGTGCCAGCAGTGAAACCGGAACAACAGGCGAACGGGACTATGGC. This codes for CASSETGTTGERDYG. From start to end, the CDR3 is CASSETGTTGERDYGYTF.

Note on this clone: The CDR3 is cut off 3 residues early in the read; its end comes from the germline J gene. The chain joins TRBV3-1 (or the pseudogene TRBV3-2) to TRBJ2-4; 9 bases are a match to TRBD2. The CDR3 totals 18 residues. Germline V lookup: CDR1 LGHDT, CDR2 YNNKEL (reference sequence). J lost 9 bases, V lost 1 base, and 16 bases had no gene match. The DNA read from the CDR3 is TGTGCCAGCAGCCAAGCTCGCGGGGGGGCCATGCGGGGGGCCATT. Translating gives CASSQARGGAMRGAI. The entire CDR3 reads CASSQARGGAMRGAIQYF.

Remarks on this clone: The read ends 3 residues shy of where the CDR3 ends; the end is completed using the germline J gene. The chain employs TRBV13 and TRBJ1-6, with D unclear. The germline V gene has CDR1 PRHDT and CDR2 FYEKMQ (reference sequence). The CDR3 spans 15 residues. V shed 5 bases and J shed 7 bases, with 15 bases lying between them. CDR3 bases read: TGTGCCAGCAGCCCCCGCGGGGTTATAAATTCACCC. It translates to CASSPRGVINSP. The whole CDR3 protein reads CASSPRGVINSPLHF.

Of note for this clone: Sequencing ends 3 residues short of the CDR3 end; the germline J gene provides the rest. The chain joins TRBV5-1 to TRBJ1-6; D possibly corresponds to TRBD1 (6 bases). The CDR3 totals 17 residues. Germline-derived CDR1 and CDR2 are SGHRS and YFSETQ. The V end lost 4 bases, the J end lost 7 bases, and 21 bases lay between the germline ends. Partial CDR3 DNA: TGCGCCAGCAGCACAGCGACAGGAGGCTTATCGAATTCACCC. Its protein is CASSTATGGLSNSP. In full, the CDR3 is CASSTATGGLSNSPLHF.

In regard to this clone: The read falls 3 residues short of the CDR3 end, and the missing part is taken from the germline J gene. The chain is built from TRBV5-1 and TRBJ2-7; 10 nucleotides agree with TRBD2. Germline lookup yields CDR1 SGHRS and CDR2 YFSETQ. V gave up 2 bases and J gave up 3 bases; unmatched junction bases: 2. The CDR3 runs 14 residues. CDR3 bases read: TGCGCCAGCAGCTTAAGCGGGAGGGTCTACGAG. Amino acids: CASSLSGRVYE. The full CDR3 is CASSLSGRVYEQYF.

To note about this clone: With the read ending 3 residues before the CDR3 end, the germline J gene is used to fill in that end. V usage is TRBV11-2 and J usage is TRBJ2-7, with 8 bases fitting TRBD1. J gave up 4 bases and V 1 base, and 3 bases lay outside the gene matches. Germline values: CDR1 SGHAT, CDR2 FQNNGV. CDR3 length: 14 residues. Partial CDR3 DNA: TGTGCCAGCAGCTTAGTCAGGGGGCTATACGAG. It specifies CASSLVRGLYE. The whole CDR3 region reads CASSLVRGLYEQYF.

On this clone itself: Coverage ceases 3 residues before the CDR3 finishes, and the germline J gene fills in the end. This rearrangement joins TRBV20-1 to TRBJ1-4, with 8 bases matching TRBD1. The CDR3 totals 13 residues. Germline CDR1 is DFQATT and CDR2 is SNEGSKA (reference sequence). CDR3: CSAPDRESYRLFF. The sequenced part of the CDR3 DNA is TGCAGTGCCCCGGACAGGGAATCTTATCGA.